These T cell receptor beta chains were read from a single sample in a study of identical twins. TCRdb independently ran MiXCR on the 5' RACE reads; one entry per CDR3 protein. The sample contains around 240,000 distinct CDR3 sequences, over 9.5% of which appear only once. Sequenced input: memory T cells sorted from blood. The source of these receptors is a man aged 50 or older in good health. CDR3s include the opening cysteine and the closing phenylalanine or tryptophan. D genes are given only for firm matches. Clone size appears in some rows only: once, few, many, or a class for an expanded clone.

v_call,j_call,d_call,clone_size,cdr3_aa,cdr3_nt
TRBV18,TRBJ1-6,TRBD1,few,CASSTRGLNSPLHF,TGTGCCAGCTCAACCAGGGGGCTAAATTCACCCCTCCACTTT
TRBV5-1,TRBJ2-5,TRBD1,.,CASSSGTGAGETQYF,TGCGCCAGCAGCTCCGGGACAGGGGCAGGAGAGACCCAGTACTTC
TRBV20-1,TRBJ2-2,TRBD2,few,CSARDGGSNTGELFF,TGCAGTGCTAGAGACGGGGGGTCGAACACCGGGGAGCTGTTTTTT
TRBV7-6,TRBJ2-2,.,few,CASSPHENTGELFF,TGTGCCAGCAGCCCACACGAGAACACCGGGGAGCTGTTTTTT
TRBV2,TRBJ1-5,.,few,CASKSDRSNQPQHF,TGTGCCAGCAAGTCCGACAGAAGCAATCAGCCCCAGCATTTT
TRBV6-2/TRBV6-3,TRBJ2-1,.,many,CASSQLDVEQFF,TGTGCCAGCAGCCAACTAGACGTAGAGCAGTTCTTC
TRBV7-2,TRBJ2-5,TRBD2,many,CASSSGGAGETQYF,TGTGCCAGCAGCTCCGGGGGGGCCGGGGAGACCCAGTACTTC
TRBV9,TRBJ2-3,.,many,CASSVTGTRLTDTQYF,TGTGCCAGCAGCGTCACCGGGACTCGACTCACAGATACGCAGTATTTT
TRBV6-1,TRBJ1-5,TRBD1,.,CASRDRGNQPQHF,TGTGCCAGCAGGGACAGGGGGAATCAGCCCCAGCATTTT
TRBV6-2/TRBV6-3,TRBJ2-1,.,.,CASSETGSGNEQFF,TGTGCCAGCAGTGAGACGGGTTCAGGCAATGAGCAGTTCTTC
TRBV28,TRBJ1-5,TRBD1,many,CASSLEGQGNQPQHF,TGTGCCAGCAGTTTGGAGGGACAGGGAAATCAGCCCCAGCATTTT
TRBV5-1,TRBJ2-2,TRBD2,few,CASSPGLASGELFF,TGCGCCAGCAGCCCGGGACTAGCGTCCGGGGAGCTGTTTTTT
TRBV20-1,TRBJ2-5,TRBD1,.,CSAPTWGQMQETQYF,TGCAGTGCCCCAACCTGGGGACAGATGCAAGAGACCCAGTACTTC
TRBV6-5,TRBJ2-5,.,few,CASSYSWGRLKETQYF,TGTGCCAGCAGTTACTCTTGGGGGCGCCTCAAGGAGACCCAGTACTTC
TRBV7-2,TRBJ2-7,.,.,CASSLSTGRISYEQYF,TGTGCCAGCAGCTTATCCACAGGCCGGATCTCCTACGAGCAGTACTTC
TRBV5-1,TRBJ2-5,.,many,CASSPGGRWDQETQYF,TGCGCCAGCAGCCCCGGAGGGCGGTGGGACCAAGAGACCCAGTACTTC
TRBV6-1,TRBJ1-3,TRBD1,few,CASSLGQGTSSGNTIYF,TGTGCCAGCAGTCTGGGACAGGGGACTTCCTCTGGAAACACCATATATTTT
TRBV10-3,TRBJ1-3,TRBD1,few,CAIRVTGAGNTIYF,TGTGCCATCAGGGTAACAGGGGCTGGAAACACCATATATTTT
TRBV5-1,TRBJ1-1,.,many,CASTPGAGSLNTEAFF,TGCGCCAGCACCCCAGGGGCAGGGTCTTTGAACACTGAAGCTTTCTTT
TRBV4-1,TRBJ2-1,.,many,CASSQDRERGPYYNEQFF,TGCGCCAGCAGCCAAGATCGTGAACGCGGGCCCTATTACAATGAGCAGTTCTTC
TRBV28,TRBJ2-1,.,many,CASSSPPSEQFF,TGTGCCAGCAGTTCCCCCCCGAGTGAGCAGTTCTTC
TRBV5-1,TRBJ1-4,TRBD1,many,CASSWGTRDRGEKLFF,TGCGCCAGCAGCTGGGGGACCCGGGACAGGGGTGAAAAACTGTTTTTT
TRBV19,TRBJ1-5,.,many,CASSMGLQPQHF,TGTGCCAGTAGTATGGGTCTACAGCCCCAGCATTTT
TRBV7-9,TRBJ1-6,.,.,CASSLRDYNSPLHF,TGTGCCAGCAGCCTCCGGGACTATAATTCACCCCTCCACTTT
TRBV6-2/TRBV6-3,TRBJ2-5,.,few,CASSYSKETQYF,TGTGCCAGCAGTTACTCTAAGGAGACCCAGTACTTC
TRBV5-1,TRBJ2-7,.,many,CASSPTPYSSQEQYF,TGCGCCAGCAGCCCGACTCCTTACAGTTCCCAAGAGCAGTACTTC
TRBV6-2/TRBV6-3,TRBJ1-1,.,.,CASSFGGSTTEAFF,TGTGCCAGCAGTTTTGGGGGCAGCACCACTGAAGCTTTCTTT
TRBV4-3,TRBJ1-1,.,few,CASSQLHTGNTEAFF,TGCGCCAGCAGCCAATTGCATACAGGGAACACTGAAGCTTTCTTT
TRBV12-3/TRBV12-4,TRBJ2-5,.,.,CASSRGRAETQYF,TGTGCCAGCAGTCGAGGGCGCGCAGAGACCCAGTACTTC
TRBV19,TRBJ1-2,.,few,CASSIKTEYGYTF,TGTGCCAGTAGTATAAAGACGGAGTATGGCTACACCTTC
TRBV4-3,TRBJ2-6,.,.,CASSQELPLTSGANVLTF,TGCGCCAGCAGCCAAGAGCTTCCCTTGACATCTGGGGCCAACGTCCTGACTTTC
TRBV5-1,TRBJ2-2,.,many,CASSLAVSSTGELFF,TGCGCCAGCAGCTTGGCCGTTTCGAGCACCGGGGAGCTGTTTTTT
TRBV5-1,TRBJ2-1,TRBD2,many,CASSLVAGGHNEQFF,TGCGCCAGCAGCTTGGTGGCGGGGGGCCACAATGAGCAGTTCTTC
TRBV3-1,TRBJ1-1,TRBD1,few,CASSQVPGQGSEAFF,TGTGCCAGCAGCCAAGTACCGGGACAGGGGTCCGAAGCTTTCTTT
TRBV29-1,TRBJ2-5,TRBD2,few,CSVETQRLAGAQETQYF,TGCAGCGTTGAGACCCAGCGACTAGCGGGAGCCCAAGAGACCCAGTACTTC
TRBV28,TRBJ1-1,.,many,CASSLSGGTSTEAFF,TGTGCCAGCAGTTTATCTGGGGGTACGAGCACTGAAGCTTTCTTT
TRBV5-1,TRBJ2-1,TRBD2,many,CASNRAGGPYDEQFF,TGCGCCAGCAATAGAGCGGGAGGGCCTTACGATGAGCAGTTCTTC
TRBV4-3,TRBJ2-1,.,many,CASSQATGGLYNEQFF,TGCGCCAGCAGCCAAGCCACGGGGGGCCTGTACAATGAGCAGTTCTTC
TRBV10-3,TRBJ2-5,.,few,CAISEPGETQYF,TGTGCCATCAGTGAGCCAGGGGAGACCCAGTACTTC
TRBV12-3/TRBV12-4,TRBJ1-1,.,.,CASSLLGGSTEAFF,TGTGCCAGCAGTTTATTGGGGGGCAGCACTGAAGCTTTCTTT
TRBV12-3/TRBV12-4,TRBJ2-1,TRBD2,few,CASSLDLAGGPHEQFF,TGTGCCAGCAGTTTAGACCTAGCGGGAGGGCCCCATGAGCAGTTCTTC
TRBV4-3,TRBJ2-3,.,.,CASSQEFDTTDTQYF,TGCGCCAGCAGCCAAGAATTTGACACCACAGATACGCAGTATTTT
TRBV10-3,TRBJ2-3,.,many,CAISRGGLGDTQYF,TGTGCCATCAGCAGAGGGGGGTTGGGAGATACGCAGTATTTT
TRBV24-1,TRBJ2-5,TRBD2,many,CATSDSGTSAFQETQYF,TGTGCCACCAGTGATTCCGGGACTAGCGCCTTCCAAGAGACCCAGTACTTC
TRBV7-8,TRBJ2-3,.,.,CASSRDLSGTQYF,TGTGCCAGCAGCCGGGACCTGTCGGGTACGCAGTATTTT
TRBV3-1,TRBJ2-2,TRBD2,many,CASSPRGGASGELFF,TGTGCCAGCAGCCCGCGCGGGGGGGCGTCCGGGGAGCTGTTTTTT
TRBV7-2,TRBJ1-4,TRBD1,many,CASSSGQGRGEKLFF,TGTGCCAGCAGCTCCGGACAGGGGAGGGGTGAAAAACTGTTTTTT